A selection of T cell receptor beta chains follows, all from one sample in a study of blood T cell repertoires in COVID-19. The protocol was immunoSEQ multiplex PCR, while the TCRdb copy is restricted to in-frame clones and leaves out a portion. Among roughly 180,000 clones listed, over 80% were seen once. The sample was PBMCs or T cells enriched from blood (not recorded which). The source is a woman aged 50 to 65 who had recovered from COVID-19. Each CDR3 is given with its conserved first and last residue. The D gene is left open where the match is weak. Some rows mark clone size as missing; the rest say once, few, many or name a class of expanded clone.

clone_size j_call d_call v_call cdr3_aa cdr3_nt
. TRBJ2-2 . TRBV14 CASSQDTNTGELFF TGTGCCAGCAGCCAGGACACCAACACCGGGGAGCTGTTTTTT
. TRBJ1-3 TRBD1 TRBV7-9 CASSYGQGDPGNTIYF TGTGCCAGCAGTTACGGACAGGGCGATCCTGGAAACACCATATATTTT
. TRBJ1-1 . TRBV5-1 CASSFGQEGTEAFF TGCGCCAGCAGCTTCGGGCAGGAGGGCACTGAAGCTTTCTTT
. TRBJ1-3 . TRBV18 CASSPAEGIGNTIYF TGTGCCAGCTCACCGGCGGAGGGTATCGGAAACACCATATATTTT
. TRBJ1-5 . TRBV28 CASTGGGPNPVSQPQHF TGTGCCAGCACGGGGGGGGGACCGAACCCCGTAAGTCAGCCCCAGCATTTT
. TRBJ1-3 . TRBV7-9 CASSLLSGSSGNTIYF TGTGCCAGCAGCTTACTAAGCGGGAGCTCTGGAAACACCATATATTTT
. TRBJ2-3 . TRBV2 CASTGSTSTDTQYF TGTGCCAGCACAGGGTCTACTAGCACAGATACGCAGTATTTT
. TRBJ2-3 . TRBV6-5 CASRLRSTDTQYF TGTGCCAGCAGACTGCGGAGCACAGATACGCAGTATTTT
. TRBJ2-5 . TRBV5-4 CASSFQGLRETQYF TGTGCCAGCAGCTTCCAGGGATTGAGAGAGACCCAGTACTTC
once TRBJ1-1 . TRBV7-9 CASSRTQGQEAFF TGTGCCAGCAGCCGCACACAGGGTCAGGAAGCTTTCTTT
. TRBJ1-3 TRBD1 TRBV5-1 CASSTGGGGNTIYF TGCGCCAGCAGCACAGGGGGTGGCGGAAACACCATATATTTT
few TRBJ2-6 . TRBV15 CATSRGTGGGANVLTF TGTGCCACCAGCAGGGGAACAGGTGGTGGGGCCAACGTCCTGACTTTC
. TRBJ1-2 . TRBV15 CATSRDYYGYTF TGTGCCACCAGCAGAGACTACTATGGCTACACCTTC
. TRBJ1-1 TRBD1 TRBV9 CASSAAGQGSYTEAFF TGTGCCAGCAGCGCCGCCGGACAGGGGAGTTACACTGAAGCTTTCTTT
. TRBJ2-1 TRBD2 TRBV7-2 CASSPLLGGGAHEQFF TGTGCCAGCAGCCCCCTACTAGGCGGGGGGGCCCATGAGCAGTTCTTC
once TRBJ2-2 . TRBV2 CALPSGNGTPGELFF TGTGCCCTACCTTCGGGTAACGGGACTCCCGGGGAGCTGTTTTTT